A selection of T cell receptor beta chains follows, all from one sample in a study of T cells in Graves' hyperthyroidism and ophthalmopathy. A single record per CDR3 protein comes from TCRdb applying MiXCR to the multiplex PCR reads. The sample has under 350,000 distinct CDR3 sequences; around 13% are singletons. Sequenced: blood. These receptors all come from a woman in her forties with Graves' hyperthyroidism. Each CDR3 is given without its conserved first and last residue. A D gene is named only where the DNA matches it firmly.

>15|TRBJ2-3|NA|TRBV2
ASSASDSQWGPDTQY
>15|TRBJ2-3|NA|TRBV5-1
ASSFGVDGYTTDTQY
>12|TRBJ1-2|NA|TRBV7-9
ASSLRLTGDGYT
>13|TRBJ2-4|TRBD1|TRBV5-5
ASSSADRAENIQY
>13|TRBJ2-5|NA|TRBV2
ASSEDMGGQETQY
>13|TRBJ2-1|NA|TRBV11-2
ASSLDLERGGEQF
>13|TRBJ2-3|NA|TRBV4-1
ASSQLDSRGDTQY
>13|TRBJ1-5|TRBD1|TRBV19
ASSALQGVAQPQH
>11|TRBJ2-1|NA|TRBV6-4
ASSDGWPNEQF
>14|TRBJ2-7|TRBD2|TRBV9
ASSVAAGGPSREQY
>12|TRBJ1-2|NA|TRBV6-1
ASSPSDGFYGYT
>14|TRBJ2-3|NA|TRBV24-1
ATSDLRGSDTDTQY
>10|TRBJ2-7|TRBD1|TRBV29-1
SVRQGDYEQY
>13|TRBJ2-7|NA|TRBV5-1
ASSLELISSYEQY
>13|TRBJ2-2|TRBD2|TRBV6-5
ASSYYTSGAGELF
>10|TRBJ2-3|NA|TRBV20-1
SLHTGGDTQY
>14|TRBJ1-5|TRBD1|TRBV6-1
ASSEDRGEGNQPQH
>12|TRBJ2-7|NA|TRBV11-2
ASSSIQSSYEQY
>12|TRBJ2-5|NA|TRBV7-8
ASSSDRLKETQY
>11|TRBJ1-6|TRBD1|TRBV10-3
AIRTGWNSPLH
>10|TRBJ2-7|NA|TRBV6-1
ASSTGFMEQY
>12|TRBJ1-1|TRBD1|TRBV2
ASIRTGGRTEAF
>13|TRBJ2-1|TRBD2|TRBV6-1
ASREAGVRDNEQF
>11|TRBJ2-5|NA|TRBV28
ASSLSGAETQY
>12|TRBJ2-7|TRBD2|TRBV12-3/TRBV12-4
ASSLGGRAHEQY
>12|TRBJ1-4|NA|TRBV7-9
AGAAGSTNEKLF
>15|TRBJ2-1|TRBD2|TRBV7-3
ASSLIGLREGYNEQF
>12|TRBJ1-5|TRBD1|TRBV24-1
ATSDRDRGRPQH
>16|TRBJ2-2|NA|TRBV11-3
ASSLAGRRRWGTGELF
>13|TRBJ2-5|NA|TRBV2
ASSASSGSQETQY
>11|TRBJ2-1|NA|TRBV4-2
ASSQGRGNEQF
>12|TRBJ1-5|NA|TRBV28
ASSFSGEQQPQH
>13|TRBJ1-3|NA|TRBV7-8
ASSSGRSSGNTIY
>12|TRBJ2-3|NA|TRBV12-3/TRBV12-4
ASKQGGNTNTQY
>13|TRBJ2-5|TRBD2|TRBV7-9
ASSFGTSGAGTQY
>14|TRBJ2-1|TRBD2|TRBV12-3/TRBV12-4
ASSRPSGSALNEQF
>12|TRBJ2-1|TRBD1|TRBV24-1
ATGSDRGINEQF